This paragraph covers one T cell receptor beta chain sequence. The data were obtained in a study of graft-versus-host responses after intestinal transplantation. TCRdb's copy holds only in-frame clones and misses some; the assay was immunoSEQ multiplex PCR. The sample consists of more than 9,000 clones, approximately 93% of them appearing once. The CDR3 extends over 16 amino acids. The V end was cut by 0 bases, the J end by 8 bases, with 20 bases between. Germline V gives CDR1 SGHDT, CDR2 YYEEEE. This chain uses TRBV5-6 with TRBJ1-2, with a weak D call TRBD1 (5 bases). The specimen comprised PBMCs, sampled 109 to 110 days after intestinal transplant. The clonotype was recovered from a human patient who received an intestinal transplant, so some T cells may come from the graft donor. The CDR3 loop is CASSLAVAGSWEGYTF. CDR3 nucleotides: TGTGCCAGCAGCTTGGCGGTAGCAGGGTCTTGGGAAGGCTACACCTTC.